The subject of this entry is one T cell receptor beta chain. The sample originates from a study of technical replicates of blood from a few donors. Profiled with immunoSEQ multiplex PCR; TCRdb holds only in-frame clones, not every one. The sample consists of tens of thousands of clones, around 94% of them appearing once. V lost 3 bases and J 9 bases, leaving 14 bases between the germline ends. CDR1 and CDR2 (germline): LNHDA, SQIVND (reference sequence). The CDR3 covers 13 residues. The sequenced sample consisted of T cells isolated from PBMCs. This receptor was obtained from a human donor in good health. The chain employs TRBV19 and TRBJ1-1; D ambiguous. This chain's CDR3 is CASSIGQYTQAFF. The CDR3 nucleotides read TGTGCCAGTAGTATTGGCCAGTATACACAAGCTTTCTTT.